Here is one TCR beta chain with its context. These data are taken from a study of blood T cell repertoires in COVID-19. Study in general: T cells, B-cell-depleted T cells, or PBMCs provided the cDNA or gDNA that served as material.

Germline V lookup: CDR1 SEHNR, CDR2 FQNEAQ (reference sequence). The CDR3 contains 14 residues. Trimming shortened V by 4 bases and J by 1 base, and 10 bases separated the two germline ends. Profiling relied on immunoSEQ multiplex PCR, and the TCRdb table lists in-frame clones only, not all of them. This sample has about 120,000 clones; 85% to 90% occur once, and the top ten carry 9.5% to 13%. The chain recombines TRBV7-9 with TRBJ1-1; D possibly corresponds to TRBD1 (5 bases). The sample taken for sequencing was peripheral blood. This clonotype originated in a man older than 75 with acute or convalescent COVID-19. CDR3 in amino acids: CASSSYDRNTEAFF. The CDR3 nucleotides read TGTGCCAGCAGCTCCTACGACAGGAACACTGAAGCTTTCTTT.